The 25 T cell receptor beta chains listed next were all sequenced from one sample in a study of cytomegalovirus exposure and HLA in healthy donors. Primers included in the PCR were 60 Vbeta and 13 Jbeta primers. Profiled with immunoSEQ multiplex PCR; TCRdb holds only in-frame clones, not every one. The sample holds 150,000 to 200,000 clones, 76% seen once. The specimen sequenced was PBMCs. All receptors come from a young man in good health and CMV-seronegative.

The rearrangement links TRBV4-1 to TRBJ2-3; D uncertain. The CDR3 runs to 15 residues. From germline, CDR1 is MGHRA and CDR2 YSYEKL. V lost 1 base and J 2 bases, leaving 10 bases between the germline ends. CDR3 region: CASSQVAAYTDTQYF. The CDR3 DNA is TGCGCCAGCAGCCAAGTAGCAGCATACACAGATACGCAGTATTTT.

CDR3 sequence reads: CASSPLVGGSYEQYF. CDR3 coding DNA: TGTGCCAGCTCACCACTCGTAGGGGGCTCCTACGAGCAGTACTTC. This chain links TRBV18 with TRBJ2-7, with D possibly matching TRBD1 (6 bases). This CDR3 is 15 amino acids long. The V end lost 1 base, the J end lost 0 bases, and 10 bases lay between the germline ends. Germline V gene sequence: CDR1 KGHSH, CDR2 LQKENI.

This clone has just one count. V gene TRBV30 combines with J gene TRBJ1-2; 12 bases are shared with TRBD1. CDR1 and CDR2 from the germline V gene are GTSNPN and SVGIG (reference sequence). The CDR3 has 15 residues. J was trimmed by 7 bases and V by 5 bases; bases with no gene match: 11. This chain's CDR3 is CAWVLPGQGAGGYTF. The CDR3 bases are TGTGCCTGGGTTCTTCCGGGACAGGGGGCTGGTGGCTACACCTTC.

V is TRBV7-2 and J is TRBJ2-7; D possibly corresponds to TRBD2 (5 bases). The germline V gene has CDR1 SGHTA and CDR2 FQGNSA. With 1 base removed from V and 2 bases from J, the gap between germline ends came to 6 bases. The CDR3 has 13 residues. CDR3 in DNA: TGTGCCAGCAGCTTAGGAGGGACCTACGAGCAGTACTTC. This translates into CASSLGGTYEQYF. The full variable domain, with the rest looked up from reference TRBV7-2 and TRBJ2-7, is GAGVSQSPSNKVTEKGKDVELRCDPISGHTALYWYRQSLGQGLEFLIYFQGNSAPDKSGLPSDRFSAERTGGSVSTLTIQRTQQEDSAVYLCASSLGGTYEQYFGPGTRLTVT.

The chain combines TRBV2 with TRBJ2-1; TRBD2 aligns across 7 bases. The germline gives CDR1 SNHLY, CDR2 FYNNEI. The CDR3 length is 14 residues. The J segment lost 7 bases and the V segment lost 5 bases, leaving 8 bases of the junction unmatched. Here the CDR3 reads CASSWEGPRNEQFF. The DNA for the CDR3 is TGTGCCAGCAGTTGGGAGGGCCCTCGGAATGAGCAGTTCTTC.

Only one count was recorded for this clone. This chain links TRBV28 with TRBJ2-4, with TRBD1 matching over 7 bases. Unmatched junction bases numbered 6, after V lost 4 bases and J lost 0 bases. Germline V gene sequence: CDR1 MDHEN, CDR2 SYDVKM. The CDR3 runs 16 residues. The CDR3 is CASSSSGQLAKNIQYF. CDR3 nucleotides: TGTGCCAGCAGTTCCTCGGGACAGTTAGCCAAAAACATTCAGTACTTC.

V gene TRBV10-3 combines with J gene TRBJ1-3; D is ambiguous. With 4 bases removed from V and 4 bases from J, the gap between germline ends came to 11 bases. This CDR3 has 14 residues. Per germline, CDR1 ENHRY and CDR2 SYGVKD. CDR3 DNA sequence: TGTGCCATCAGTGGGCGAACGGGGGGAAACACCATATATTTT. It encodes CAISGRTGGNTIYF.

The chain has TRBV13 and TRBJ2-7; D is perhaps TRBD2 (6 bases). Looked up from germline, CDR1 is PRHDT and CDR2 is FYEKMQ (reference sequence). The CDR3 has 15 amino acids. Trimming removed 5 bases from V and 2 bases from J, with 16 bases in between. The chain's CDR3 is CASSPPGTGAYEQYF. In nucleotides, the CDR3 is TGTGCCAGCAGCCCCCCCGGGACGGGGGCCTACGAGCAGTACTTC.

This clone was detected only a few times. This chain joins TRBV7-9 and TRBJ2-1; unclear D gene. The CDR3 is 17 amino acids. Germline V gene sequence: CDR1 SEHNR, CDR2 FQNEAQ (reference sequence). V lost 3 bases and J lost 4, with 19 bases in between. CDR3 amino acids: CASSFRSTVTLYNEQFF. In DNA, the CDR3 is TGTGCCAGCAGCTTCCGATCCACAGTAACCCTTTACAATGAGCAGTTCTTC.

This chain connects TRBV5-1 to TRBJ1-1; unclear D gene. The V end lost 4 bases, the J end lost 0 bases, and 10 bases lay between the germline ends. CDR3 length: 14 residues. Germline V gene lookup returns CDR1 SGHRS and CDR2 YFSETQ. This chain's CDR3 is CASSLDGMNTEAFF. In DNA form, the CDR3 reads TGCGCCAGCAGCCTGGACGGGATGAACACTGAAGCTTTCTTT.

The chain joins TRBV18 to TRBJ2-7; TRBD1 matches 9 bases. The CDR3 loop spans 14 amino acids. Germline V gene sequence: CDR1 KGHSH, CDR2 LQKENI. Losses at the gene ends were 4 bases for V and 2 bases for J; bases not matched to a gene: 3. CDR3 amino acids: CASSRGQGTYEQYF. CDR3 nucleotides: TGTGCCAGCTCACGGGGACAGGGAACCTACGAGCAGTACTTC. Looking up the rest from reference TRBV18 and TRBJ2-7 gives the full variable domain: NAGVMQNPRHLVRRRGQEARLRCSPMKGHSHVYWYRQLPEEGLKFMVYLQKENIIDESGMPKERFSAEFPKEGPSILRIQQVVRGDSAAYFCASSRGQGTYEQYFGPGTRLTVT.

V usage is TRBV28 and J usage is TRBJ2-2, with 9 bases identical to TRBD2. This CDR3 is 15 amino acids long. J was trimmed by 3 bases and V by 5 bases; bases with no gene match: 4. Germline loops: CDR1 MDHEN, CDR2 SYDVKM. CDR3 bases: TGTGCCAGCAGTCCCGGCGGGAGGGACACCGGGGAGCTGTTTTTT. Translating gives CASSPGGRDTGELFF.

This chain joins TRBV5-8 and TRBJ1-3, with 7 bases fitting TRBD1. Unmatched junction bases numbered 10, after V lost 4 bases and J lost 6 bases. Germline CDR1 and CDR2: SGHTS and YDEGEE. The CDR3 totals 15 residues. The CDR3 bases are TGTGCCAGCAGCGCGGGACAGTATGGTACAAACACCATATATTTT. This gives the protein CASSAGQYGTNTIYF. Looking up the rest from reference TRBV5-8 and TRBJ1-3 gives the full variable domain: EAGVTQSPTHLIKTRGQQATLRCSPISGHTSVYWYQQALGLGLQFLLWYDEGEERNRGNFPPRFSGRQFPNYSSELNVNALELEDSALYLCASSAGQYGTNTIYFGEGSWLTVV.

CDR3 protein: CASSLTDREPYNEQFF. DNA of the CDR3: TGCGCCAGCAGCTTGACGGACAGGGAACCCTACAATGAGCAGTTCTTC. The chain links TRBV5-1 to TRBJ2-1; 8 bases map to TRBD1. The germline V gene has CDR1 SGHRS and CDR2 YFSETQ. V lost 1 base, J lost 2 bases, and 5 bases stayed unmatched. The CDR3 spans 16 residues.

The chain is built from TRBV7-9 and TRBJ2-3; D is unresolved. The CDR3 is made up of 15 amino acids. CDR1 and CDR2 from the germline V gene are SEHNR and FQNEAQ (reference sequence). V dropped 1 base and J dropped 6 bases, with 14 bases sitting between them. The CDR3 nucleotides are TGTGCCAGCAGCTTAGGAGGCAATGTGATGGATACGCAGTATTTT. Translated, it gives CASSLGGNVMDTQYF.

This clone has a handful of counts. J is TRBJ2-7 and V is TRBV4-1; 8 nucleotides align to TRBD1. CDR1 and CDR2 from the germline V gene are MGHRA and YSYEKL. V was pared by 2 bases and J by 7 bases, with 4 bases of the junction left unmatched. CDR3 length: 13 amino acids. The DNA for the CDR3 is TGCGCCAGCAGCCAACAGGGGGCGGAAGAGCAGTACTTC. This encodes CASSQQGAEEQYF.

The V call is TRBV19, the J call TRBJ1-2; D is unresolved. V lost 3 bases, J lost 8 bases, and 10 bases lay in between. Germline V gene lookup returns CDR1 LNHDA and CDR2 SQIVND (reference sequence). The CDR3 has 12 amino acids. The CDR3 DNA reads TGTGCCAGTAGTATCGGCAGAGGCGGCTACACCTTC. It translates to CASSIGRGGYTF.

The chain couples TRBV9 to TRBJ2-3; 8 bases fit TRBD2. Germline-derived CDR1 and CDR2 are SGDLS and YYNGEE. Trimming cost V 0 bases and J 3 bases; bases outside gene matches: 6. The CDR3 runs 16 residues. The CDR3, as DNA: TGTGCCAGCAGCGTAGGGGTAGCGGGACAAACAGATACGCAGTATTTT. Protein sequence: CASSVGVAGQTDTQYF.

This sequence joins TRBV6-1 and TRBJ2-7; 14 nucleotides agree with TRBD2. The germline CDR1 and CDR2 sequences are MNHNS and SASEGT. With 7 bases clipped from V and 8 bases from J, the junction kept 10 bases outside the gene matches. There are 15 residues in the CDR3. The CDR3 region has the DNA TGTGCCAGCACCGGACTAGCGGGGGGCGGGTTCAAGCAGTACTTC. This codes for CASTGLAGGGFKQYF.

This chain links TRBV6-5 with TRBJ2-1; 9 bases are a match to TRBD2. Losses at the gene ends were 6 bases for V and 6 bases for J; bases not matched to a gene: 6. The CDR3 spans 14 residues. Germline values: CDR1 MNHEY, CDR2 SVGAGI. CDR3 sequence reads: CASRMGLAANEQFF. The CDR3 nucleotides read TGTGCCAGCAGGATGGGACTAGCTGCCAATGAGCAGTTCTTC.

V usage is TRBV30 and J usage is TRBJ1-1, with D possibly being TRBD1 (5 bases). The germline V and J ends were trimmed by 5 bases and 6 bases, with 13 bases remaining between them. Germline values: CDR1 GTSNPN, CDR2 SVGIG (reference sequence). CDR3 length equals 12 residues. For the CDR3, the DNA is TGTGCCTGGGGGGGGAGTTTCGCTGAAGCTTTCTTT. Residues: CAWGGSFAEAFF.

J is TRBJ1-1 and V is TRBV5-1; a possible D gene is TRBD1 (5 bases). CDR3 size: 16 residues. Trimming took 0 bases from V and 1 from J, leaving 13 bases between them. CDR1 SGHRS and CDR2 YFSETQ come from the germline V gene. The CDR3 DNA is TGCGCCAGCAGCTTGGAGGCAGGGCAGCGGAACACTGAAGCTTTCTTT. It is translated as CASSLEAGQRNTEAFF.

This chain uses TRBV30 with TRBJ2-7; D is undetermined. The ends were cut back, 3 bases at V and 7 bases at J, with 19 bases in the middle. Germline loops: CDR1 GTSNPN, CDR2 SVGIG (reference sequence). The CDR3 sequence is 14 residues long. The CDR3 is CAWSQVPGVFEQYF. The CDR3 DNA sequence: TGTGCCTGGAGCCAGGTCCCTGGCGTATTTGAGCAGTACTTC.

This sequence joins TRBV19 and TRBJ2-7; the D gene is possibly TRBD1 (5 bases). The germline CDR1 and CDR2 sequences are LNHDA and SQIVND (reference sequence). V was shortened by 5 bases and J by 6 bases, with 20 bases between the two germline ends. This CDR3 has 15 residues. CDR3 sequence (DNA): TGTGCCAGTAGTCTCAGGGAAGGGTTAATGTCCGAGCAGTACTTC. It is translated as CASSLREGLMSEQYF. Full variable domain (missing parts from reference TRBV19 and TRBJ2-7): DGGITQSPKYLFRKEGQNVTLSCEQNLNHDAMYWYRQDPGQGLRLIYYSQIVNDFQKGDIAEGYSVSREKKESFPLTVTSAQKNPTAFYLCASSLREGLMSEQYFGPGTRLTVT.

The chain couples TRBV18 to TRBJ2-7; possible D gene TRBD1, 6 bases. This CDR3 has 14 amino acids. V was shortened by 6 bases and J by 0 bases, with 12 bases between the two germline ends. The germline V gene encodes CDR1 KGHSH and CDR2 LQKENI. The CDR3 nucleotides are TGTGCCAGCTCCCATAGGGGGTCCTCCTACGAGCAGTACTTC. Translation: CASSHRGSSYEQYF.